The 29 T cell receptor beta chains reported below all come from one sample, sequenced in a study of Ad26.COV2.S vaccination and SARS-CoV-2 variants. This table comes from immunoSEQ multiplex PCR, and its TCRdb copy is limited to in-frame clones, with some not included. The sample carries roughly 700,000 clones, about 89% recorded once. The treatment here: some 20 received Ad26.COV2.S at low or high dose, single or two shots; roughly 5 received placebo; per-sample allocation not given. After the first vaccine or placebo injection, samples were drawn on day 63. The sample here was peripheral blood, taken in a trial of Ad26.COV2.S vaccine versus placebo. The receptor source for this set is a person between 18 and 60 years old who received the Ad26.COV2.S COVID-19 vaccine or a placebo.

The CDR3 reads CASSLGGNEQFF. DNA of the CDR3: TGTGCCAGCAGCTTGGGGGGGAATGAGCAGTTCTTC. This chain uses TRBV6-5 with TRBJ2-1; 7 nucleotides align to TRBD2. CDR3 length: 12 amino acids. V shed 6 bases, J shed 7 bases, and the junction held 3 bases outside the gene matches. Germline CDR1 reads MNHEY; CDR2 reads SVGAGI.

The chain links TRBV19 to TRBJ2-7; a weak D match, TRBD2 (6 bases). V dropped 5 bases and J dropped 6 bases, with 14 bases sitting between them. The length of the CDR3 is 13 residues. CDR1 is LNHDA, CDR2 SQIVND, per germline (reference sequence). The CDR3 sequence: CASSPTRALEQYF. For the CDR3, the DNA is TGTGCCAGTAGTCCGACTAGAGCACTCGAGCAGTACTTC.

This chain links TRBV12-3 or TRBV12-4 with TRBJ2-7; D call uncertain. V was cut by 3 bases and J by 5 bases, with 8 bases left in between. The CDR3 consists of 12 residues. The CDR3, as DNA: TGTGCCAGCAGTTTGGGGTTCAACGAGCAGTACTTC. Amino acids: CASSLGFNEQYF.

V and J are TRBV10-2 and TRBJ1-3; D remains unclear. This CDR3 has 14 residues. Germline CDR1 and CDR2: WSHSY and SAAADI. V lost 0 bases to trimming and J lost 0 bases, with 3 bases between them. This CDR3 is CASSESGSGNTIYF. In DNA, the CDR3 is TGCGCCAGCAGTGAGTCGGGCTCTGGAAACACCATATATTTT.

The chain combines TRBV10-3 with TRBJ2-5; D unclear. The CDR3 contains 12 residues. The V end was cut by 2 bases, the J end by 5 bases, with 6 bases between. CDR1 ENHRY and CDR2 SYGVKD come from the germline V gene. The CDR3 DNA reads TGTGCCATCAGTGAGATGTGGGAGACCCAGTACTTC. Translating gives CAISEMWETQYF.

This chain joins TRBV15 and TRBJ1-1, with no clear D. V shed 0 bases and J shed 0 bases, with 8 bases lying between them. CDR1 and CDR2 (germline): LNHNV, YYDKDF (reference sequence). This CDR3 comprises 15 residues. Here the CDR3 DNA reads TGTGCCACCAGCAGAGACCGGGCTCTGAACACTGAAGCTTTCTTT. Protein product: CATSRDRALNTEAFF.

The J gene is TRBJ1-1, the V gene TRBV5-1; possibly TRBD1 for D (5 bases). The CDR3 length is 15 residues. Germline values: CDR1 SGHRS, CDR2 YFSETQ. Trimming left V 0 bases short and J 3 bases short, with 12 bases between. In nucleotides, the CDR3 is TGCGCCAGCAGCTTGGGGGGCTCGGTGTACACTGAAGCTTTCTTT. Its translation is CASSLGGSVYTEAFF.

The rearrangement links TRBV10-2 to TRBJ2-7; no definite D call. The CDR3 has 14 amino acids. Germline V CDR1 and CDR2: WSHSY, SAAADI. Deletions cut 5 bases from V and 0 bases from J, with 11 bases between. The DNA of the CDR3 is TGCGCCAGCAGTCCGGGCTATTCCTCCTACGAGCAGTACTTC. Translating it yields CASSPGYSSYEQYF.

The rearrangement links TRBV4-1 to TRBJ2-6; a possible D gene is TRBD1 (7 bases). CDR1 and CDR2 from the germline V gene are MGHRA and YSYEKL. The CDR3 totals 19 residues. Trimming removed 4 bases at V and 0 bases at J, with 19 bases between. The CDR3 spells CASSLRGGTASSGANVLTF. CDR3 bases: TGCGCCAGCAGCCTCAGAGGGGGGACAGCGAGCTCTGGGGCCAACGTCCTGACTTTC.

The chain is built from TRBV10-3 and TRBJ2-3, with D perhaps TRBD2 (7 bases). The V gene's germline CDR1 is ENHRY and CDR2 SYGVKD. Between the trimmed V and J ends, which lost 2 bases and 0 bases, there was a span of 12 bases. The CDR3 totals 16 residues. As DNA, the CDR3 is TGTGCCATCAGTGAGAGGGGGGGCGCCAGCACAGATACGCAGTATTTT. It encodes CAISERGGASTDTQYF.

The chain uses TRBV14 and TRBJ2-1, with D possibly being TRBD2 (5 bases). Germline-derived CDR1 and CDR2 are SGHDN and FVKESK. The CDR3 is made up of 17 amino acids. V was trimmed by 0 bases and J by 2 bases, leaving 14 bases between them. In nucleotides, the CDR3 is TGTGCCAGCAGCCAAGACCCCCCGCAGAGGGCCTACAATGAGCAGTTCTTC. Its protein product is CASSQDPPQRAYNEQFF. The entire variable domain, with the rest obtained from reference TRBV14 and TRBJ2-1, is as follows: EAGVTQFPSHSVIEKGQTVTLRCDPISGHDNLYWYRRVMGKEIKFLLHFVKESKQDESGMPNNRFLAERTGGTYSTLKVQPAELEDSGVYFCASSQDPPQRAYNEQFFGPGTRLTVL.

This chain uses TRBV10-3 with TRBJ2-5, with 10 bases identical to TRBD2. Germline V CDR1 and CDR2: ENHRY, SYGVKD. This CDR3 has 14 residues. V gave up 4 bases and J gave up 7 bases; unmatched junction bases: 6. The CDR3 here is CAISAGTSVWTQYF. CDR3 bases: TGTGCCATCAGTGCGGGGACTAGCGTCTGGACCCAGTACTTC.

The chain uses TRBV3-1 (or the pseudogene TRBV3-2) and TRBJ2-5, with 14 bases fitting TRBD2. The V segment lost 0 bases and the J segment 4 bases; nucleotides outside the gene matches: 1. The V gene's germline CDR1 is LGHDT and CDR2 YNNKEL (reference sequence). The CDR3 loop spans 16 amino acids. Here the CDR3 reads CASSQDGTSGGETQYF. The DNA of the CDR3 is TGTGCCAGCAGCCAAGATGGGACTAGCGGGGGAGAGACCCAGTACTTC.

The chain employs TRBV10-3 and TRBJ1-1, with TRBD1 as a possible D gene (6 bases). Germline V gene lookup returns CDR1 ENHRY and CDR2 SYGVKD. CDR3 length equals 13 residues. Trimming removed 7 bases from V and 5 bases from J, with 14 bases in between. The CDR3 DNA reads as TGTGCCATCACTCGAGGGGGTGAGACTGAAGCTTTCTTT. Translation: CAITRGGETEAFF.

Comments on this clone: This CDR3 is also generated by other DNA sequences in the sample. The J gene is TRBJ1-5, the V gene TRBV6-5, with D unclear. CDR1 and CDR2 (germline): MNHEY, SVGAGI. This CDR3 region has 13 residues. The germline V and J ends were trimmed by 0 bases and 4 bases, with 4 bases remaining between them. CDR3 residues: CASSYSANQPQHF. DNA for the CDR3: TGTGCCAGCAGTTACTCGGCTAATCAGCCCCAGCATTTT.

The J gene is TRBJ1-2, the V gene TRBV6-5; 10 nucleotides align to TRBD1. Trimming cost V 5 bases and J 4 bases; bases outside gene matches: 7. Germline assignment: CDR1 MNHEY and CDR2 SVGAGI. The CDR3 is 15 amino acids. CDR3 residues: CASSRDRGSGYGYTF. CDR3 DNA sequence: TGTGCCAGCAGTCGGGACAGGGGTTCGGGCTATGGCTACACCTTC.

V and J are TRBV18 and TRBJ1-1; 8 nucleotides match TRBD1. Germline V gene lookup returns CDR1 KGHSH and CDR2 LQKENI. CDR3 length equals 13 residues. V dropped 3 bases and J dropped 10; count of bases not matched to a gene: 7. The CDR3 loop reads CASSPPLQGAAFF. The CDR3 coding sequence is TGTGCCAGCTCACCCCCCCTCCAGGGGGCAGCTTTCTTT. The variable domain in full, with the rest retrieved from reference TRBV18 and TRBJ1-1, is NAGVMQNPRHLVRRRGQEARLRCSPMKGHSHVYWYRQLPEEGLKFMVYLQKENIIDESGMPKERFSAEFPKEGPSILRIQQVVRGDSAAYFCASSPPLQGAAFFGQGTRLTVV.

The V and J genes are TRBV3-1 (or the pseudogene TRBV3-2) and TRBJ2-7, with D unclear. The CDR3 spans 12 residues. In germline, CDR1 is LGHDT, CDR2 YNNKEL (reference sequence). Trimming pared 0 bases from V and 6 bases from J, leaving 6 bases between. DNA for the CDR3: TGTGCCAGCAGCCAAGACCCCGCCGAGCAGTACTTC. Translating it yields CASSQDPAEQYF.

The V gene is TRBV9, the J gene TRBJ2-3, with TRBD1 matching 10 bases. This CDR3 has 17 residues. Germline CDR1 and CDR2: SGDLS and YYNGEE. V gave up 1 base and J gave up 0 bases; unmatched junction bases: 5. The CDR3 region is CASSVTTGGVSTDTQYF. CDR3 DNA sequence: TGTGCCAGCAGCGTAACGACAGGGGGCGTTAGCACAGATACGCAGTATTTT.

V and J are TRBV5-4 and TRBJ1-4, with 7 positions matching TRBD1. Germline CDR1 reads SGHNT; CDR2 reads YYREEE (reference sequence). This CDR3 spans 13 amino acids. V dropped 4 bases and J dropped 7; count of bases not matched to a gene: 4. The CDR3 bases are TGTGCCAGCAGCATACGGGACAGTGAAAAACTGTTTTTT. This encodes CASSIRDSEKLFF.

J is TRBJ2-4 and V is TRBV5-4, with TRBD2 identical over 8 bases. This CDR3 contains 16 residues. V gave up 5 bases and J gave up 0 bases; unmatched junction bases: 7. Germline-derived CDR1 and CDR2 are SGHNT and YYREEE (reference sequence). CDR3 loop: CASSLERESAKNIQYF. CDR3 nucleotide sequence: TGTGCCAGCAGTTTAGAGCGGGAGTCAGCCAAAAACATTCAGTACTTC. Looking up the rest from reference TRBV5-4 and TRBJ2-4 gives the full variable domain: ETGVTQSPTHLIKTRGQQVTLRCSSQSGHNTVSWYQQALGQGPQFIFQYYREEENGRGNFPPRFSGLQFPNYSSELNVNALELDDSALYLCASSLERESAKNIQYFGAGTRLSVL.

This clone was seen a single time. The rearrangement links TRBV6-6 to TRBJ1-5; D remains unclear. The V gene's germline CDR1 is MNHNY and CDR2 SVGAGI (reference sequence). The CDR3 is 15 residues long. Trimming shortened V by 11 bases and J by 2 bases, and 19 bases separated the two germline ends. CDR3 sequence: CAATRETSGNQPQHF. CDR3 nucleotide sequence: TGTGCCGCCACGAGGGAGACTAGTGGCAATCAGCCCCAGCATTTT.

The chain couples TRBV10-3 to TRBJ2-7, with TRBD2 identical over 11 bases. The V gene's germline CDR1 is ENHRY and CDR2 SYGVKD. Losses at the gene ends were 10 bases for V and 3 bases for J; bases not matched to a gene: 2. CDR3 length: 12 residues. The CDR3 region has the DNA TGTGCCACCGGACTAGCGGGCTACGAGCAGTACTTC. Protein: CATGLAGYEQYF.

CDR3 region: CASSASGGPYYEQYF. CDR3 nucleotide sequence: TGTGCCAGCAGCGCTAGCGGGGGCCCTTACTACGAGCAGTACTTC. The V and J genes are TRBV7-2 and TRBJ2-7; 10 nucleotides agree with TRBD2. CDR1 and CDR2 from the germline V gene are SGHTA and FQGNSA. After removal of 5 bases from V and 3 bases from J, the junction contained 7 bases not matched to a gene. The CDR3 spans 15 residues.

V usage is TRBV29-1 and J usage is TRBJ1-4, with TRBD1 identical over 7 bases. CDR3 length: 10 residues. Germline CDR1 reads SQVTM; CDR2 reads ANQGSEA. V lost 7 bases to trimming and J lost 12 bases; unmatched junction nucleotides: 5. CDR3 residues: CSAGDRELFF. The CDR3 nucleotides read TGCAGCGCGGGCGACAGGGAACTGTTTTTT.

This chain links TRBV5-1 with TRBJ2-5; D may match TRBD1 or TRBD2 (5 bases each). This CDR3 spans 16 amino acids. The V end lost 0 bases, the J end lost 4 bases, and 16 bases lay between the germline ends. From germline, CDR1 is SGHRS and CDR2 YFSETQ. CDR3 nucleotides: TGCGCCAGCAGCTTGGTTCAGGGTGGAGGCATAGAGACCCAGTACTTC. Its protein product is CASSLVQGGGIETQYF. The complete variable domain, with remaining parts taken from reference TRBV5-1 and TRBJ2-5, reads KAGVTQTPRYLIKTRGQQVTLSCSPISGHRSVSWYQQTPGQGLQFLFEYFSETQRNKGNFPGRFSGRQFSNSRSEMNVSTLELGDSALYLCASSLVQGGGIETQYFGPGTRLLVL.

The V and J genes are TRBV24-1 and TRBJ2-7; no reliable D call. The CDR3 is 14 residues long. Germline V lookup: CDR1 KGHDR, CDR2 SFDVKD. Trimming left V 4 bases short and J 0 bases short, with 9 bases between. The CDR3 here is CATSDRGLSYEQYF. The CDR3 bases are TGTGCCACCAGTGACAGAGGTCTCTCCTACGAGCAGTACTTC.

This chain links TRBV29-1 with TRBJ1-1; possibly TRBD1 for D (6 bases). The germline V and J ends were trimmed by 6 bases and 5 bases, with 25 bases remaining between them. The CDR3 has 16 residues. Germline V gene sequence: CDR1 SQVTM, CDR2 ANQGSEA. The CDR3 bases are TGCAGCGTCGCGAGGGTCCAGGGGAGGCCTGGGACTGAAGCTTTCTTT. Its protein is CSVARVQGRPGTEAFF.

The chain employs TRBV7-9 and TRBJ2-3, with 9 positions matching TRBD2. Germline-derived CDR1 and CDR2 are SEHNR and FQNEAQ (reference sequence). V lost 3 bases, J lost 4 bases, and 2 bases stayed unmatched. This CDR3 comprises 14 residues. CDR3: CASSFWTSADTQYF. Here the CDR3 DNA reads TGTGCCAGCAGCTTCTGGACTAGCGCAGATACGCAGTATTTT.